This entry lists 21 T cell receptor beta chains sequenced from one sample in a study of blood T cell repertoires in COVID-19. Assay used: immunoSEQ multiplex PCR; TCRdb lists only in-frame clones, some missing. The repertoire holds roughly 300,000 clones, with 86% as singletons. The sample comprised peripheral blood. The receptors here all came from a woman younger than 45 with COVID-19, enrolled during active disease.

This clone occurred once. V is TRBV7-2 and J is TRBJ2-5, with TRBD2 identical over 9 bases. CDR1 and CDR2 from the germline V gene are SGHTA and FQGNSA. CDR3 length equals 14 residues. V lost 5 bases, J lost 3 bases, and 4 bases stayed unmatched. The CDR3: CASSKTSGEETQYF. The CDR3 DNA sequence: TGTGCCAGCAGCAAGACTAGCGGCGAAGAGACCCAGTACTTC.

The rearrangement uses TRBV6-5 and TRBJ2-1, with 9 bases fitting TRBD2. After removal of 5 bases from V and 15 bases from J, the junction contained 11 bases not matched to a gene. The V gene's germline CDR1 is MNHEY and CDR2 SVGAGI. This CDR3 region has 13 residues. DNA for the CDR3: TGTGCCAGCAGTCCACGGAACCGGCGGGGGGGGTTCTTC. Protein product: CASSPRNRRGGFF.

The rearrangement links TRBV29-1 to TRBJ1-2; D uncertain. The CDR3 extends over 13 amino acids. Deletions cut 5 bases from V and 2 bases from J, with 12 bases between. Germline V gene data show CDR1 as SQVTM and CDR2 as ANQGSEA. The CDR3 nucleotides read TGCAGCGTTAGCGTCTCAGCCAACTATGGCTACACCTTC. Translated, it gives CSVSVSANYGYTF.

This clone was counted a single time. The gene calls are TRBV19 and TRBJ1-1; no firm D call. This CDR3 has 13 residues. Germline V gene sequence: CDR1 LNHDA, CDR2 SQIVND (reference sequence). V was trimmed by 6 bases and J by 1 base, leaving 9 bases between them. CDR3 nucleotide sequence: TGTGCCAGTAGCATACCCGGGAACACTGAAGCTTTCTTT. Its protein is CASSIPGNTEAFF.

This sequence joins TRBV7-9 and TRBJ1-2; D remains ambiguous. The V end was cut by 1 base, the J end by 0 bases, with 9 bases between. The CDR3 totals 15 residues. Per germline, CDR1 SEHNR and CDR2 FQNEAQ (reference sequence). This chain's CDR3 is CASSLGAVSNYGYTF. As DNA, the CDR3 is TGTGCCAGCAGCTTAGGGGCAGTTTCTAACTATGGCTACACCTTC.

The V gene is TRBV5-1, the J gene TRBJ2-1; 8 bases are a match to TRBD2. The CDR3 has 14 amino acids. From germline, CDR1 is SGHRS and CDR2 YFSETQ. V shed 6 bases and J 5 bases; nucleotides not matched to a gene: 7. CDR3 DNA: TGCGCCAGCACTGGAGGGACTAGAAACAATGAGCAGTTCTTC. Protein: CASTGGTRNNEQFF. The whole variable domain, remainder taken from reference TRBV5-1 and TRBJ2-1, is KAGVTQTPRYLIKTRGQQVTLSCSPISGHRSVSWYQQTPGQGLQFLFEYFSETQRNKGNFPGRFSGRQFSNSRSEMNVSTLELGDSALYLCASTGGTRNNEQFFGPGTRLTVL.

This clone occurred a few times. J is TRBJ1-2 and V is TRBV12-3 or TRBV12-4; possibly TRBD1 for D (6 bases). Between the trimmed V and J ends, which lost 6 bases and 7 bases, there was a span of 15 bases. The CDR3 runs to 13 residues. The CDR3 is CASSPGASGGYTF. The CDR3 nucleotides are TGTGCCAGCAGCCCAGGGGCATCGGGTGGCTACACCTTC.

V gene TRBV12-3 or TRBV12-4 combines with J gene TRBJ1-1; D gene unclear. V was pared by 0 bases and J by 8 bases, with 10 bases between. There are 13 residues in the CDR3. This CDR3 reads CASSLAQAAEAFF. DNA of the CDR3: TGTGCCAGCAGTTTAGCGCAGGCAGCCGAAGCTTTCTTT.

The chain combines TRBV27 with TRBJ2-1; 9 nucleotides agree with TRBD1. The CDR3 has 15 residues. Germline V CDR1 and CDR2: MNHEY, SMNVEV (reference sequence). Trimming took 5 bases from V and 8 from J; bases not matched to a gene: 10. CDR3 DNA sequence: TGTGCCAGCAGTAAGCCGGGACAGGGAGTCCATGAGCAGTTCTTC. Amino acids: CASSKPGQGVHEQFF.

The chain is built from TRBV6-5 and TRBJ2-7; 10 positions match TRBD1. With V trimmed by 4 bases and J by 4 bases, 4 bases remained unmatched. This CDR3 contains 14 residues. Germline CDR1 and CDR2: MNHEY and SVGAGI. The CDR3 sequence is CASSFSGQGYEQYF. The CDR3 coding sequence is TGTGCCAGCAGTTTTTCGGGACAGGGGTACGAGCAGTACTTC.

This chain uses TRBV7-6 with TRBJ1-3; perhaps TRBD1 as D (6 bases). Germline values: CDR1 SGHVS, CDR2 FNYEAQ. There are 17 residues in the CDR3. V shed 1 base and J shed 0 bases, with 13 bases lying between them. The CDR3 DNA reads TGTGCCAGCAGCTTAGTCGCGGGGGCCGCCTCTGGAAACACCATATATTTT. It specifies CASSLVAGAASGNTIYF.

V usage is TRBV4-1 and J usage is TRBJ2-2; D is unclear. Germline V gene sequence: CDR1 MGHRA, CDR2 YSYEKL. CDR3 size: 14 residues. The V end lost 1 base, the J end lost 3 bases, and 6 bases lay between the germline ends. In nucleotides, the CDR3 is TGCGCCAGCAGCCAAGCCTTGTACACCGGGGAGCTGTTTTTT. Translation gives CASSQALYTGELFF.

The CDR3 bases are TGTGCCAGCAGCCCGCGTTTCCCTGGCCCCGGGACAGTCCAGAATTCACCCCTCCACTTT. Translating gives CASSPRFPGPGTVQNSPLHF. The chain employs TRBV3-1 (or the pseudogene TRBV3-2) and TRBJ1-6; 7 positions match TRBD1. V shed 4 bases, J shed 7 bases, and the junction held 22 bases outside the gene matches. CDR3 length: 20 residues. Germline V gives CDR1 LGHDT, CDR2 YNNKEL (reference sequence).

The chain combines TRBV24-1 with TRBJ1-5; no clear D. Germline CDR1 and CDR2: KGHDR and SFDVKD. Trimming removed 4 bases from V and 2 bases from J, with 14 bases in between. This CDR3 contains 16 residues. CDR3 in DNA: TGTGCCACCAGTGACCTAGGCCTGGTGGGCAATCAGCCCCAGCATTTT. Translation gives CATSDLGLVGNQPQHF.

This clone was seen just once. J is TRBJ1-2 and V is TRBV3-1 (or the pseudogene TRBV3-2); D possibly corresponds to TRBD1 (6 bases). CDR1 and CDR2 from the germline V gene are LGHDT and YNNKEL (reference sequence). This CDR3 comprises 11 residues. Trimming took off 8 bases at V and 7 bases at J, with 11 bases between the two ends. The CDR3 coding sequence is TGTGCCAGCGCAGGGGCAAGTGGCTACACCTTC. Its translation: CASAGASGYTF.

To note about this clone: Other DNA variants within this sample encode the same CDR3. V gene TRBV24-1 combines with J gene TRBJ2-1; D not certain. Per the germline V gene, CDR1 is KGHDR and CDR2 is SFDVKD. V lost 2 bases, J lost 1 base, and 2 bases lay in between. This CDR3 has 13 amino acids. Here the CDR3 reads CATSDSSYNEQFF. DNA for the CDR3: TGTGCCACCAGTGATTCTTCCTACAATGAGCAGTTCTTC.

This chain connects TRBV2 to TRBJ2-6, with D perhaps matching TRBD2 (7 bases). Trimming cost V 5 bases and J 0 bases, with 11 bases left between them. There are 16 residues in the CDR3. Germline V CDR1 and CDR2: SNHLY, FYNNEI. CDR3 DNA sequence: TGTGCCAGCAGTCTCGCGGGGGCCTCTGGGGCCAACGTCCTGACTTTC. This codes for CASSLAGASGANVLTF.

This chain uses TRBV6-6 with TRBJ1-5; no firm D call. The ends were cut back, 2 bases at V and 4 bases at J, with 9 bases in the middle. Germline V gene data show CDR1 as MNHNY and CDR2 as SVGAGI (reference sequence). The CDR3 covers 14 residues. The DNA for the CDR3 is TGTGCCAGCAGTTACGGCCTGGTAAATCAGCCCCAGCATTTT. Protein product: CASSYGLVNQPQHF.

V gene TRBV7-2 combines with J gene TRBJ2-1, with 8 bases that match TRBD2. This CDR3 is 15 amino acids long. V lost 8 bases, J lost 3 bases, and 9 bases stayed unmatched. Germline V gene data show CDR1 as SGHTA and CDR2 as FQGNSA. The CDR3 sequence: CASSPIAGIYNEQFF. The CDR3 DNA is TGTGCCAGCTCACCCATAGCGGGGATCTACAATGAGCAGTTCTTC.

The chain joins TRBV7-8 to TRBJ2-3, with TRBD2 identical over 7 bases. V shed 4 bases and J 6 bases; nucleotides not matched to a gene: 16. Germline assignment: CDR1 SGHVS and CDR2 FQNEAQ. There are 17 residues in the CDR3. CDR3: CASSSALSGAELDTQYF. CDR3 coding DNA: TGTGCCAGCAGCTCAGCCCTAAGCGGGGCAGAATTGGATACGCAGTATTTT.

The sample holds one count of this clone. The rearrangement joins TRBV14 to TRBJ2-5; 10 nucleotides line up with TRBD1. Germline V gene sequence: CDR1 SGHDN, CDR2 FVKESK. The V gene end was trimmed by 3 bases and the J gene end by 4 bases; junction bases not matched to a gene: 8. The CDR3 loop spans 16 amino acids. CDR3 sequence: CASSHRQGAFGETQYF. CDR3 DNA sequence: TGTGCCAGCAGCCACCGACAGGGGGCTTTTGGAGAGACCCAGTACTTC. Variable domain in full (rest from reference TRBV14 and TRBJ2-5): EAGVTQFPSHSVIEKGQTVTLRCDPISGHDNLYWYRRVMGKEIKFLLHFVKESKQDESGMPNNRFLAERTGGTYSTLKVQPAELEDSGVYFCASSHRQGAFGETQYFGPGTRLLVL.